The 32 T cell receptor beta chains below all came from one sample that was sequenced in a study of T cell responses to AZD1222 COVID-19 vaccine (TCRdb year 2021). The library was obtained by the immunoSEQ multiplex PCR assay. The source is immuneACCESS, and TCRdb retained only in-frame sequences with V and J called. Part of the clones is not carried over; for the studies checked, unresolved V genes explain less than half of this, and the remainder is unexplained. This sample comprises 200,000 to 250,000 clones, about 92% of them detected only once. Around 1% of the sample belongs to the ten largest clones. Reading the label with the study, this specimen's time point is: baseline before first vaccination. What the treatment or condition label conveys for this sample: meningococcal conjugate vaccine given as trial control. The specimen comprised peripheral blood, sampled on day 0 of MenACWY control vaccination. Receptors were obtained from an adult in good health.

The V gene is TRBV11-2, the J gene TRBJ1-1; D is unresolved. The germline V and J ends were trimmed by 7 bases and 2 bases, with 20 bases remaining between them. The germline V gene encodes CDR1 SGHAT and CDR2 FQNNGV. This CDR3 is built from 16 residues. The chain's CDR3 is CASTLLGISGNTEAFF. The CDR3 DNA sequence: TGTGCCAGCACCCTCCTCGGGATAAGTGGAAACACTGAAGCTTTCTTT.

The chain links TRBV7-2 to TRBJ2-5; 7 nucleotides align to TRBD2. J was trimmed by 1 base and V by 6 bases; bases with no gene match: 11. The germline gives CDR1 SGHTA, CDR2 FQGNSA. The CDR3 consists of 16 residues. The CDR3 region is CASRSGLVRGQETQYF. The CDR3 nucleotides read TGTGCCAGCAGATCCGGACTAGTCAGAGGCCAAGAGACCCAGTACTTC.

The chain combines TRBV28 with TRBJ1-6; 11 bases fit TRBD1. This CDR3 is built from 15 residues. Germline CDR1 and CDR2: MDHEN and SYDVKM. The J segment lost 11 bases and the V segment lost 7 bases, leaving 10 bases of the junction unmatched. CDR3 DNA sequence: TGTGCCAGCACCCCGGGCTCGGGACAGGGGGCACCCCTCCACTTT. Its translation: CASTPGSGQGAPLHF.

The gene calls are TRBV2 and TRBJ1-1, with D maybe TRBD1 (5 bases). In germline, CDR1 is SNHLY, CDR2 FYNNEI. The V end lost 6 bases, the J end lost 3 bases, and 14 bases lay between the germline ends. CDR3 length: 14 residues. CDR3 sequence (DNA): TGTGCCAGCAGGGCTAGAAACAGGTACACTGAAGCTTTCTTT. Protein sequence: CASRARNRYTEAFF.

This sequence joins TRBV2 and TRBJ1-2; D perhaps matches TRBD1 (6 bases). Trimming cost V 4 bases and J 1 base, with 10 bases left between them. Germline loops: CDR1 SNHLY, CDR2 FYNNEI. The CDR3 loop spans 14 amino acids. The CDR3 coding sequence is TGTGCCAGCAGTGGGGAACAGGGTAACTATGGCTACACCTTC. Residues: CASSGEQGNYGYTF.

The V call is TRBV7-6, the J call TRBJ2-1; 10 bases match TRBD1. Germline-derived CDR1 and CDR2 are SGHVS and FNYEAQ. The CDR3 has 16 residues. V trimming: 1 base; J trimming: 6 bases; junction bases outside the gene matches: 6. For the CDR3, the DNA is TGTGCCAGCAGCTTAGTCTCCGGACAGGGGGGCAATGAGCAGTTCTTC. Its protein is CASSLVSGQGGNEQFF. Using reference TRBV7-6 and TRBJ2-1 for the parts outside the CDR3, the full variable domain is GAGVSQSPRYKVTKRGQDVALRCDPISGHVSLYWYRQALGQGPEFLTYFNYEAQQDKSGLPNDRFSAERPEGSISTLTIQRTEQRDSAMYRCASSLVSGQGGNEQFFGPGTRLTVL.

The chain uses TRBV9 and TRBJ1-6; D perhaps matches TRBD1 (6 bases). Germline V gene sequence: CDR1 SGDLS, CDR2 YYNGEE. The CDR3 is 15 amino acids. The ends were cut back, 0 bases at V and 10 bases at J, with 14 bases in the middle. CDR3: CASSVAMNTGSPLHF. The DNA for the CDR3 is TGTGCCAGCAGCGTAGCTATGAACACAGGGTCACCCCTCCACTTT.

The rearrangement joins TRBV10-2 to TRBJ2-5; TRBD2 aligns across 7 bases. The CDR3 covers 14 residues. Germline V CDR1 and CDR2: WSHSY, SAAADI. V lost 4 bases to trimming and J lost 5 bases; unmatched junction nucleotides: 7. The CDR3 DNA is TGCGCCAGCAGTGCGACTAGCATATCGGAGACCCAGTACTTC. As protein: CASSATSISETQYF.

V gene TRBV30 combines with J gene TRBJ2-1; 14 bases agree with TRBD2. Trimming at V came to 4 bases and at J to 2 bases, leaving 4 bases not matched to a gene. CDR1 GTSNPN and CDR2 SVGIG come from the germline V gene (reference sequence). The length of the CDR3 is 16 residues. As DNA, the CDR3 is TGTGCCTGGATTGGACTAGCGGGGGGTCCCTACAATGAGCAGTTCTTC. Translating it yields CAWIGLAGGPYNEQFF.

The rearrangement joins TRBV5-6 to TRBJ1-3; D might be TRBD1 (6 bases). The CDR3 contains 14 residues. V dropped 4 bases and J dropped 0 bases, with 8 bases sitting between them. CDR1 and CDR2 from the germline V gene are SGHDT and YYEEEE. CDR3 nucleotides: TGTGCCAGCAGCACAGGGTACTCTGGAAACACCATATATTTT. Its protein product is CASSTGYSGNTIYF.

Note on this clone: Within the sample, other DNA sequences also encode this same CDR3. The V and J genes are TRBV5-1 and TRBJ1-1, with D maybe TRBD1 (6 bases). The CDR3 runs 15 residues. CDR1 and CDR2 (germline): SGHRS, YFSETQ. The V and J ends lost 0 bases and 5 bases respectively, with 14 bases between them. This CDR3 is CASSLVGGQGTEAFF. For the CDR3, the DNA is TGCGCCAGCAGCTTGGTTGGGGGCCAGGGGACTGAAGCTTTCTTT.

The chain combines TRBV12-3 or TRBV12-4 with TRBJ1-1, with D possibly being TRBD1 (5 bases). V lost 5 bases and J lost 4, with 11 bases in between. CDR3 size: 13 residues. The CDR3 loop reads CASSGGGGTEAFF. CDR3 DNA sequence: TGTGCCAGCAGTGGTGGGGGAGGCACTGAAGCTTTCTTT.

This rearrangement joins TRBV6-5 to TRBJ2-1; 7 bases agree with TRBD1. This CDR3 is 12 amino acids long. From germline, CDR1 is MNHEY and CDR2 SVGAGI. The V segment lost 5 bases and the J segment 12 bases; nucleotides outside the gene matches: 7. CDR3 amino acids: CASSQSQGVQFF. CDR3 nucleotides: TGTGCCAGCAGTCAGAGCCAGGGGGTGCAGTTCTTC.

This chain connects TRBV5-5 to TRBJ1-1, with a weak D call TRBD1 (6 bases). The V end was cut by 0 bases, the J end by 4 bases, with 13 bases between. The germline V gene encodes CDR1 SGHKS and CDR2 YYEKEE (reference sequence). This CDR3 has 15 residues. The CDR3, as DNA: TGTGCCAGCAGCTTGGATAATACAGGGATCACTGAAGCTTTCTTT. It translates to CASSLDNTGITEAFF.

The J gene is TRBJ1-2, the V gene TRBV29-1, with 7 bases lining up with TRBD1. Germline loops: CDR1 SQVTM, CDR2 ANQGSEA. The CDR3 covers 14 residues. After removal of 2 bases from V and 3 bases from J, the junction contained 6 bases not matched to a gene. CDR3 DNA sequence: TGCAGCGTTGAATCAACAGGGGAGGACTATGGCTACACCTTC. This codes for CSVESTGEDYGYTF. The whole variable domain, filled in from reference TRBV29-1 and TRBJ1-2, reads SAVISQKPSRDICQRGTSLTIQCQVDSQVTMMFWYRQQPGQSLTLIATANQGSEATYESGFVIDKFPISRPNLTFSTLTVSNMSPEDSSIYLCSVESTGEDYGYTFGSGTRLTVV.

This clone appeared once. The same CDR3 can be traced to other DNA sequences in this sample. This sequence joins TRBV18 and TRBJ2-3; D remains unclear. Germline-derived CDR1 and CDR2 are KGHSH and LQKENI. The CDR3 has 13 amino acids. Trimming pared 0 bases from V and 0 bases from J, leaving 1 base between. DNA of the CDR3: TGTGCCAGCTCACCACCAAGCACAGATACGCAGTATTTT. As protein: CASSPPSTDTQYF.

V is TRBV5-6 and J is TRBJ2-7, with a tentative D call TRBD1 (6 bases). The CDR3 runs 15 residues. The V gene lost 4 bases and the J gene lost 4 bases, with 18 bases spanning the gap. Germline lookup yields CDR1 SGHDT and CDR2 YYEEEE. The CDR3 nucleotides read TGTGCCAGCAGCCCCTCAGGACAGTCCCCTTACGAGCAGTACTTC. Its protein is CASSPSGQSPYEQYF. Looking up the rest from reference TRBV5-6 and TRBJ2-7 gives the full variable domain: DAGVTQSPTHLIKTRGQQVTLRCSPKSGHDTVSWYQQALGQGPQFIFQYYEEEERQRGNFPDRFSGHQFPNYSSELNVNALLLGDSALYLCASSPSGQSPYEQYFGPGTRLTVT.

The V gene is TRBV7-2, the J gene TRBJ2-1; D unclear. From germline, CDR1 is SGHTA and CDR2 FQGNSA. The CDR3 runs 15 residues. Trimming removed 3 bases from V and 7 bases from J, with 16 bases in between. The CDR3 DNA sequence: TGTGCCAGCAGCTTCCCGACCACGACGACTAATGAGCAGTTCTTC. Translation gives CASSFPTTTTNEQFF.

This chain connects TRBV5-4 to TRBJ1-2, with 8 bases lining up with TRBD1. The CDR3 contains 15 residues. Looked up from germline, CDR1 is SGHNT and CDR2 is YYREEE (reference sequence). J lost 7 bases, V lost 3 bases, and 11 bases had no gene match. The CDR3 sequence is CASSYRNRGRGGYTF. The CDR3 DNA reads as TGTGCCAGCAGCTATCGCAACAGGGGGAGAGGTGGCTACACCTTC.

V and J are TRBV27 and TRBJ1-1, with no clear D. The CDR3 is 12 amino acids. Germline V lookup: CDR1 MNHEY, CDR2 SMNVEV (reference sequence). Between the trimmed V and J ends, which lost 3 bases and 8 bases, there was a span of 10 bases. In DNA form, the CDR3 reads TGTGCCAGCAGTTTTATGGACGGGGAAGCTTTCTTT. Translated, it gives CASSFMDGEAFF.

This clone was seen more than once but under ten times. The V call is TRBV18, the J call TRBJ1-1; TRBD1 might be the D (6 bases). This CDR3 has 14 residues. Germline CDR1 is KGHSH and CDR2 is LQKENI. The V gene lost 3 bases and the J gene lost 1 base, with 9 bases spanning the gap. CDR3 DNA: TGTGCCAGCTCACCCGGACAGCAGAACACTGAAGCTTTCTTT. Its translation is CASSPGQQNTEAFF.

V and J are TRBV18 and TRBJ2-3; D may be TRBD1 (6 bases). CDR3 length equals 15 residues. Germline CDR1 KGHSH, CDR2 LQKENI. The ends were cut back, 2 bases at V and 3 bases at J, with 12 bases in the middle. The CDR3 is CASSPGQQGTDTQYF. Written as DNA, the CDR3 is TGTGCCAGCTCACCAGGTCAGCAGGGGACAGATACGCAGTATTTT.

The rearrangement uses TRBV7-8 and TRBJ1-2; D remains ambiguous. V dropped 5 bases and J dropped 4 bases, with 11 bases sitting between them. Looked up from germline, CDR1 is SGHVS and CDR2 is FQNEAQ. The CDR3 is 13 residues long. The CDR3: CASSPGRTYGYTF. CDR3 coding DNA: TGTGCCAGCAGCCCCGGACGAACCTATGGCTACACCTTC.

The rearrangement links TRBV11-1 to TRBJ1-1, with D perhaps TRBD1 (6 bases). The CDR3 loop spans 16 amino acids. The V end was cut by 5 bases, the J end by 1 base, with 17 bases between. CDR1 is SGHAT and CDR2 is FQDESV in the germline V gene (reference sequence). Here the CDR3 reads CASSHQGWQENTEAFF. The CDR3 DNA follows: TGTGCCAGCAGCCACCAGGGGTGGCAGGAGAACACTGAAGCTTTCTTT.

The rearrangement links TRBV7-6 to TRBJ2-2; D ambiguous. The V end was cut by 5 bases, the J end by 8 bases, with 15 bases between. This CDR3 comprises 14 residues. Germline assignment: CDR1 SGHVS and CDR2 FNYEAQ. The CDR3, as DNA: TGTGCCAGCAGCCCCCGTAGCCCATATGGGGAGCTGTTTTTT. It is translated as CASSPRSPYGELFF.

The chain combines TRBV19 with TRBJ2-3; 10 nucleotides agree with TRBD1. CDR1 and CDR2 (germline): LNHDA, SQIVND (reference sequence). The CDR3 consists of 16 residues. The V segment lost 5 bases and the J segment 2 bases; nucleotides outside the gene matches: 7. The CDR3 DNA is TGTGCCAGTAGTCCGGGGACAGGGGCTTTCACAGATACGCAGTATTTT. Residues: CASSPGTGAFTDTQYF.

The rearrangement links TRBV11-1 to TRBJ1-2; TRBD1 might be the D (5 bases). Trimming took 2 bases from V and 5 from J, leaving 12 bases between them. There are 14 residues in the CDR3. In germline, CDR1 is SGHAT, CDR2 FQDESV (reference sequence). The DNA for the CDR3 is TGTGCCAGCAGCTTATGGGGCAGCGCATATGGCTACACCTTC. Amino acids: CASSLWGSAYGYTF.

This chain joins TRBV7-2 and TRBJ2-2; weak D call: TRBD2 (7 bases). The germline V gene encodes CDR1 SGHTA and CDR2 FQGNSA. CDR3 length: 18 residues. Deletions cut 2 bases from V and 0 bases from J, with 16 bases between. The CDR3 loop reads CASSLSGGEPANTGELFF. The CDR3, as DNA: TGTGCCAGCAGCTTATCGGGGGGCGAGCCCGCGAACACCGGGGAGCTGTTTTTT.

This clone was detected once. This chain connects TRBV28 to TRBJ1-1; D is unclear. V lost 2 bases and J lost 4, with 8 bases in between. CDR3 length equals 13 residues. Per germline, CDR1 MDHEN and CDR2 SYDVKM. This chain's CDR3 is CASSLMVATEAFF. CDR3 in DNA: TGTGCCAGCAGTTTAATGGTTGCCACTGAAGCTTTCTTT.

The V and J genes are TRBV21-1 and TRBJ2-2; no DNA check was done on the table's D call, TRBD2. TRBV21-1 has pseudogene status. The CDR3 sequence is 17 residues long. CDR3 residues: CASSKECGASVTGELFF. The CDR3, as DNA: TGTGCCAGCAGCAAAGAATGCGGGGCCTCGGTCACCGGGGAGCTGTTTTTT.

The chain uses TRBV7-9 and TRBJ2-1; 8 nucleotides line up with TRBD1. The CDR3 length is 15 residues. V shed 5 bases, J shed 0 bases, and the junction held 3 bases outside the gene matches. Germline CDR1 is SEHNR and CDR2 is FQNEAQ (reference sequence). Here the CDR3 DNA reads TGTGCCAGCAGCCCCCAGGGGGCCTCCTACAATGAGCAGTTCTTC. It yields the protein CASSPQGASYNEQFF.

The chain uses TRBV3-1 (or the pseudogene TRBV3-2) and TRBJ2-7; perhaps TRBD1 as D (6 bases). Trimming left V 6 bases short and J 3 bases short, with 12 bases between. This CDR3 is 13 amino acids long. The V gene's germline CDR1 is LGHDT and CDR2 YNNKEL (reference sequence). The CDR3 region is CASRPQGGYEQYF. As DNA, the CDR3 is TGTGCCAGCAGACCACAGGGCGGCTACGAGCAGTACTTC.